The 27 T cell receptor beta chains listed next were all sequenced from one sample in a study of glioma-infiltrating T cells. Amplification of TCR alpha and beta CDR3 regions from RNA used iRepertoire nested multiplex PCR. A single record per CDR3 protein comes from TCRdb applying MiXCR to the multiplex PCR reads. The sample shows 300,000 to 450,000 distinct CDR3 sequences, less than 50% of them seen only once. The specimen sequenced was glioma tissue, nonneoplastic brain tissue, or PBMCs (not recorded which). These receptors all stem from a human donor with low-grade glioma or glioblastoma, undergoing nonglioma brain surgery, or in good health (not recorded which).

The chain couples TRBV4-2 to TRBJ2-6; TRBD1 might be the D (6 bases). Trimming removed 2 bases from V and 4 bases from J, with 9 bases in between. The V gene's germline CDR1 is LGHNA and CDR2 YNFKEQ. The CDR3 is 15 amino acids. CDR3: CASSQPGEGANVLTF. CDR3 DNA: TGTGCCAGCAGCCAACCAGGGGAGGGGGCCAACGTCCTGACTTTC.

The V call is TRBV7-2, the J call TRBJ2-3; the match to TRBD2 covers 12 bases. The CDR3 runs to 15 residues. V shed 5 bases and J 4 bases; nucleotides not matched to a gene: 4. Per germline, CDR1 SGHTA and CDR2 FQGNSA. The chain's CDR3 is CASSQSSGRADTQYF. The CDR3 bases are TGTGCCAGCAGCCAATCTAGCGGGAGGGCAGATACGCAGTATTTT. Drawing the rest from reference TRBV7-2 and TRBJ2-3, the complete variable domain is GAGVSQSPSNKVTEKGKDVELRCDPISGHTALYWYRQSLGQGLEFLIYFQGNSAPDKSGLPSDRFSAERTGGSVSTLTIQRTQQEDSAVYLCASSQSSGRADTQYFGPGTRLTVL.

This clonotype was recorded at least ten times. The gene calls are TRBV28 and TRBJ1-5; perhaps TRBD1 as D (5 bases). The CDR3 runs to 15 residues. With 5 bases removed from V and 3 bases from J, the gap between germline ends came to 14 bases. Germline V gene sequence: CDR1 MDHEN, CDR2 SYDVKM. The CDR3 region has the DNA TGTGCCAGCAGTACAGTACAGGACCTCAATCAGCCCCAGCATTTT. It encodes CASSTVQDLNQPQHF.

The chain couples TRBV4-1 to TRBJ2-7, with D uncertain. Germline V lookup: CDR1 MGHRA, CDR2 YSYEKL. Trimming took off 0 bases at V and 0 bases at J, with 6 bases between the two ends. CDR3 length equals 14 residues. The CDR3 loop is CASSQDDGSYEQYF. The CDR3, as DNA: TGCGCCAGCAGCCAAGATGACGGCTCCTACGAGCAGTACTTC.

The J gene is TRBJ1-1, the V gene TRBV6-4, with D perhaps TRBD1 (5 bases). There are 15 residues in the CDR3. V was trimmed by 3 bases and J by 0 bases, leaving 11 bases between them. Germline assignment: CDR1 MRHNA and CDR2 SNTAGT. The CDR3 here is CASSETAAMNTEAFF. CDR3 sequence (DNA): TGTGCCAGCAGTGAGACAGCAGCTATGAACACTGAAGCTTTCTTT.

This clonotype was seen only a few times. The chain joins TRBV18 to TRBJ1-1; no firm D call. V was pared by 7 bases and J by 1 base, with 10 bases between. Looked up from germline, CDR1 is KGHSH and CDR2 is LQKENI. The CDR3 has 13 amino acids. CDR3 in DNA: TGTGCCAGCTGTTCCCAGACGAACACTGAAGCTTTCTTT. Its protein is CASCSQTNTEAFF. Together with reference TRBV18 and TRBJ1-1, the CDR3 gives the full variable domain: NAGVMQNPRHLVRRRGQEARLRCSPMKGHSHVYWYRQLPEEGLKFMVYLQKENIIDESGMPKERFSAEFPKEGPSILRIQQVVRGDSAAYFCASCSQTNTEAFFGQGTRLTVV.

The chain has TRBV7-9 and TRBJ2-3; 10 bases map to TRBD1. There are 16 residues in the CDR3. Per the germline V gene, CDR1 is SEHNR and CDR2 is FQNEAQ (reference sequence). V gave up 3 bases and J gave up 7 bases; unmatched junction bases: 10. The CDR3 region has the DNA TGTGCCAGCAGCTTTACGGGACAGGGGAGGGGAAATACGCAGTATTTT. Protein product: CASSFTGQGRGNTQYF.

This rearrangement joins TRBV7-9 to TRBJ2-1; TRBD2 matches at 8 bases. Losses at the gene ends were 1 base for V and 5 bases for J; bases not matched to a gene: 7. This CDR3 is built from 16 residues. Germline V gene sequence: CDR1 SEHNR, CDR2 FQNEAQ (reference sequence). CDR3 residues: CASSLVVSGVNNEQFF. As DNA, the CDR3 is TGTGCCAGCAGCTTAGTGGTTAGCGGGGTAAACAATGAGCAGTTCTTC.

V usage is TRBV5-1 and J usage is TRBJ2-1; D is possibly TRBD2 (6 bases). Germline CDR1 and CDR2: SGHRS and YFSETQ. The length of the CDR3 is 13 residues. Trimming removed 3 bases at V and 7 bases at J, with 11 bases between. As DNA, the CDR3 is TGCGCCAGCAGCTACGGGACTCTAAATGAGCAGTTCTTC. This sequence encodes CASSYGTLNEQFF.

The gene calls are TRBV7-2 and TRBJ1-1; 7 bases are a match to TRBD1. The ends lost 3 bases at V and 2 bases at J; junction bases unmatched: 9. Germline V lookup: CDR1 SGHTA, CDR2 FQGNSA. The CDR3 contains 16 residues. CDR3: CASSFTTGTENTEAFF. Written as DNA, the CDR3 is TGTGCCAGCAGCTTCACGACCGGGACAGAAAACACTGAAGCTTTCTTT.

This clonotype came up a few times. The chain combines TRBV7-7 with TRBJ2-1, with D unclear. Germline lookup yields CDR1 SSHAT and CDR2 FNYEAQ (reference sequence). The CDR3 totals 11 residues. The CDR3 bases are TGTGCTGTTTTGCAGGACAATGAGCAGTTCTTC. It codes for CAVLQDNEQFF.

Comments on this clonotype: A much larger clone lies one base from this, so it may be a read error. The chain employs TRBV6-2 or TRBV6-3 and TRBJ1-1, with D perhaps TRBD1 (6 bases). Germline V CDR1 and CDR2: MNHEY, SVGEGT. The CDR3 covers 15 residues. CDR3 amino acids: CASSPAYRVNTEDFF. The CDR3 DNA reads TGTGCCAGCAGCCCCGCCTACAGGGTGAACACTGAAGATTTCTTT.

The table lists this clonotype with many counts. V and J are TRBV24-1 and TRBJ2-1; D remains unclear. This CDR3 comprises 12 residues. Germline assignment: CDR1 KGHDR and CDR2 SFDVKD. The ends were cut back, 1 base at V and 10 bases at J, with 7 bases in the middle. CDR3 in amino acids: CATSDFAFEQFF. The CDR3, as DNA: TGTGCCACCAGTGATTTTGCGTTCGAGCAGTTCTTC.

The J gene is TRBJ2-1, the V gene TRBV28; no clear D. Per germline, CDR1 MDHEN and CDR2 SYDVKM. The V gene lost 6 bases and the J gene lost 13 bases, with 22 bases spanning the gap. CDR3 length equals 14 residues. The CDR3 DNA is TGTGCCAGCAGCCAACCTATCCGGGCCCCCGATCAGTTCTTC. Encoded protein: CASSQPIRAPDQFF. The full variable domain, its missing parts supplied by reference TRBV28 and TRBJ2-1, is DVKVTQSSRYLVKRTGEKVFLECVQDMDHENMFWYRQDPGLGLRLIYFSYDVKMKEKGDIPEGYSVSREKKERFSLILESASTNQTSMYLCASSQPIRAPDQFFGPGTRLTVL.

This clonotype was found a few times. V usage is TRBV20-1 and J usage is TRBJ1-4, with D perhaps TRBD1 (5 bases). The CDR3 is made up of 13 amino acids. Per germline, CDR1 DFQATT and CDR2 SNEGSKA (reference sequence). Trimming pared 3 bases from V and 5 bases from J, leaving 10 bases between. The CDR3 DNA reads TGCAGTGCTAGTACAGGCCCCAATGAAAAACTGTTTTTT. This encodes CSASTGPNEKLFF.

The chain uses TRBV25-1 and TRBJ2-7, with a weak D call TRBD2 (5 bases). The germline CDR1 and CDR2 sequences are MGHDK and SYGVNS. Trimming took 0 bases from V and 2 from J, leaving 8 bases between them. The CDR3 sequence is 14 residues long. The CDR3: CASSEYGKAYEQYF. The DNA for the CDR3 is TGTGCCAGCAGTGAATACGGGAAAGCCTACGAGCAGTACTTC.

This clonotype was seen ten or more times. The CDR3 DNA is TGTGCCAGCATGGGGACAGGGATTAGCAATCAGCCCCAGCATTTT. Translating gives CASMGTGISNQPQHF. V usage is TRBV27 and J usage is TRBJ1-5, with TRBD1 identical over 9 bases. V was pared by 7 bases and J by 0 bases, with 4 bases of the junction left unmatched. This CDR3 is 15 amino acids long. CDR1 MNHEY and CDR2 SMNVEV come from the germline V gene (reference sequence).

In its sample, this clonotype was seen many times. The chain uses TRBV6-1 and TRBJ2-1; TRBD2 matches 9 bases. Germline V gives CDR1 MNHNS, CDR2 SASEGT. The trim removed 4 bases at V and 0 bases at J, leaving 10 bases unmatched. The length of the CDR3 is 18 residues. The DNA for the CDR3 is TGTGCCAGCAGTGGGCGGGAGGGCTTTTCTAGCTCCTACAATGAGCAGTTCTTC. It yields the protein CASSGREGFSSSYNEQFF.

At least ten counts were recorded for this clonotype. The chain combines TRBV25-1 with TRBJ2-5; 7 bases line up with TRBD1. Per germline, CDR1 MGHDK and CDR2 SYGVNS. Trimming at V came to 4 bases and at J to 5 bases, leaving 7 bases not matched to a gene. The CDR3 consists of 14 residues. The CDR3 bases are TGTGCCAGCAGTGTTCCGGGGACAGTGGAGACCCAGTACTTC. It is translated as CASSVPGTVETQYF.

As concerns this clonotype: A much larger clone differs from this one at a single base, so this may be a read error. The conserved final phenylalanine or tryptophan is absent from the CDR3, which likely points to a read error. This rearrangement joins TRBV28 to TRBJ2-3, with D uncertain. The CDR3 has 12 residues. Trimming cost V 5 bases and J 2 bases, with 5 bases left between them. CDR1 is MDHEN, CDR2 SYDVKM, per germline. The CDR3 nucleotides are TGTGCCAGCAGTACTAACACAGATACGCAGTATTCT. It is translated as CASSTNTDTQYS.

On this clonotype: A single base separates this from a much larger clone, so it may be a read error. The chain joins TRBV7-9 to TRBJ2-1; D is ambiguous. This CDR3 is 15 amino acids long. Per germline, CDR1 SEHNR and CDR2 FQNEAQ (reference sequence). CDR3 nucleotide sequence: TGTGCCAGCAGTTACTATCGGCAGGCCACCAATAAGCAGTTCTTC. It encodes CASSYYRQATNKQFF.

Notes on this clonotype: This could be a read error, since a much larger clone is one nucleotide away. The gene calls are TRBV27 and TRBJ1-3, with D perhaps matching TRBD1 (6 bases). In germline, CDR1 is MNHEY, CDR2 SMNVEV (reference sequence). CDR3 length: 14 amino acids. V was clipped by 1 base and J by 2 bases, with 6 bases between them. DNA for the CDR3: TGTGCCAGCAGTTTATACAGGGCTGGAAACACCATATATTTT. Its translation: CASSLYRAGNTIYF.

The V gene is TRBV20-1, the J gene TRBJ2-7; 7 positions agree with TRBD1. J gave up 0 bases and V 3 bases, and 5 bases lay outside the gene matches. This CDR3 region has 14 residues. The germline V gene encodes CDR1 DFQATT and CDR2 SNEGSKA (reference sequence). The DNA of the CDR3 is TGCAGTGCTAGGGGACAGATAAGCTCCTACGAGCAGTACTTC. Residues: CSARGQISSYEQYF.

The CDR3 reads CASSGGRSPTSYEQYF. CDR3 nucleotides: TGTGCCAGCAGCGGGGGTCGTAGCCCGACATCTTACGAGCAGTACTTC. The chain uses TRBV9 and TRBJ2-7; D not certain. Germline values: CDR1 SGDLS, CDR2 YYNGEE. The CDR3 loop spans 16 amino acids. Trimming shortened V by 3 bases and J by 4 bases, and 20 bases separated the two germline ends.

As for this clonotype: This may arise from a read error, as a much more abundant clone is one base away. The chain links TRBV28 to TRBJ1-5; D remains unclear. The CDR3 sequence is 15 residues long. The V gene lost 1 base and the J gene lost 5 bases, with 12 bases spanning the gap. Germline CDR1 MDHEN, CDR2 SYDVKM. CDR3 coding DNA: TGTGCCAGCAGTTTATTAGCCGAACTCGATCAGCCCCAGCATTTT. Translated, it gives CASSLLAELDQPQHF.

V and J are TRBV7-9 and TRBJ1-2, with 10 bases matching TRBD1. Trimming cost V 7 bases and J 4 bases; bases outside gene matches: 6. Germline V lookup: CDR1 SEHNR, CDR2 FQNEAQ (reference sequence). The CDR3 runs 14 residues. CDR3 DNA: TGTGCCAGCATCTCGGGACAGGGGACCTATGGCTACACCTTC. Residues: CASISGQGTYGYTF. Filled out from reference TRBV7-9 and TRBJ1-2, the complete variable domain reads DTGVSQNPRHKITKRGQNVTFRCDPISEHNRLYWYRQTLGQGPEFLTYFQNEAQLEKSRLLSDRFSAERPKGSFSTLEIQRTEQGDSAMYLCASISGQGTYGYTFGSGTRLTVV.

With respect to this clonotype: Since a much larger clone is just one base distant, this may be a read error. V gene TRBV28 combines with J gene TRBJ2-7, with D maybe TRBD2 (5 bases). This CDR3 comprises 14 residues. The ends were cut back, 8 bases at V and 1 base at J, with 15 bases in the middle. Germline CDR1 and CDR2: MDHEN and SYDVKM. This CDR3 is CASHGLLLSYEQYF. CDR3 coding DNA: TGTGCCAGCCATGGACTTCTCCTATCCTACGAGCAGTACTTC.